The clone carrying this T cell receptor (beta chain) has only a few counts. As yet, its antigen is unknown. The record originates from a study of beta chain features in type 1 diabetes. The wider study: Patients were similar to healthy donors in age and gender (as well as in cell yields).

The entirety of the isolated RNA underwent reverse transcription, so expressed TCRB transcripts were sequenced. Produced via immunoSEQ multiplex PCR; TCRdb's table is partial and in-frame only. The sample lists 400,000 or so clones, around 10% occurring once. Findings of the study overall: Healthy donors had naive, central memory and Treg TCRB repertoires that appeared less similar than those seen among patients. Shorter TCRB CDR3s, moderately but significantly so, marked every one of the four CD4+ subsets in Type 1 diabetes patients. A potential PCR bias toward shorter templates would be equal in patient and control samples.

Via CD45RO/CCR7/CD25/CD127/CD95/CD27, cells of the CD4+ naive, central memory, regulatory and stem cell-like memory subsets were sorted. This CDR3 comprises 15 residues. The germline V gene has CDR1 MDHEN and CDR2 SYDVKM. Sequenced input: central memory CD4+ T cells from blood. The rearrangement links TRBV28 to TRBJ2-5, with 8 bases identical to TRBD2. The J call may be wrong; the DNA end is better matched by TRBJ2-7. The sequence came from a man between 25 and 39 years old with type 1 diabetes. CDR3 residues: CASSLPGTRRDEQYF. CDR3 nucleotide sequence: TGTGCCAGCAGCCTACCCGGGACTAGAAGGGACGAGCAGTACTTC.